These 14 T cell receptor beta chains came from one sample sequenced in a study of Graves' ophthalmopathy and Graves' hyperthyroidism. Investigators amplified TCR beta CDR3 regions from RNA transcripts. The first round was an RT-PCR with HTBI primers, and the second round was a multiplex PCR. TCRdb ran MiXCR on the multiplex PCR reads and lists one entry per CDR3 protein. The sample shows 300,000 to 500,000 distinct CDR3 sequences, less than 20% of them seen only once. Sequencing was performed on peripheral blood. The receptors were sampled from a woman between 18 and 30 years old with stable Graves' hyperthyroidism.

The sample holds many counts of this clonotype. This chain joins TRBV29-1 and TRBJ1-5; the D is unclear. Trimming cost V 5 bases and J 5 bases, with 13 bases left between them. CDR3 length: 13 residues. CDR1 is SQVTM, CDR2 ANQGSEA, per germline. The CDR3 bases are TGCAGCGTTCTTGGAGACGCTTATCAGCCCCAGCATTTT. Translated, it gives CSVLGDAYQPQHF.

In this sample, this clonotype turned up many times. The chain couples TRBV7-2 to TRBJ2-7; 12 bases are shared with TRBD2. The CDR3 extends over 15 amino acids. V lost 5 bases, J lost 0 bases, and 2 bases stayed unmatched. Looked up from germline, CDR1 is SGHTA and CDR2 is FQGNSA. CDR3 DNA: TGTGCCAGCAGCCCTAGCGGGGGGGTCTCCTACGAGCAGTACTTC. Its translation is CASSPSGGVSYEQYF.

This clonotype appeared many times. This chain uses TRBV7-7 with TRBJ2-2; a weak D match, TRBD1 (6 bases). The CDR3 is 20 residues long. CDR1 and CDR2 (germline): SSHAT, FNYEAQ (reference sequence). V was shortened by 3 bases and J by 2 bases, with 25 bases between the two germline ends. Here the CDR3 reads CASSFPSGQGSPLNTGELFF. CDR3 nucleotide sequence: TGTGCCAGCAGCTTCCCCTCGGGGCAGGGGTCCCCTCTTAACACCGGGGAGCTGTTTTTT.

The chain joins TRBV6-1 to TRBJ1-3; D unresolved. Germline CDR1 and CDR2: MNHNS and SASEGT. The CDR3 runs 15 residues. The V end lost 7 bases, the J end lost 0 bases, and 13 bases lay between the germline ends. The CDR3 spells CASTQVGNSGNTIYF. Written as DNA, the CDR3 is TGTGCCAGCACCCAAGTAGGGAACTCTGGAAACACCATATATTTT.

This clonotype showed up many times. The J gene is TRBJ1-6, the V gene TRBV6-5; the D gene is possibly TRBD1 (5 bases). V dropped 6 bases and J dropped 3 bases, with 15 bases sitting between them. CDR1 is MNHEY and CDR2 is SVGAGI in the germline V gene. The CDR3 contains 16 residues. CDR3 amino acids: CASRRTGADYNSPLHF. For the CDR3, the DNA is TGTGCCAGCAGGCGTACAGGAGCCGACTATAATTCACCCCTCCACTTT.

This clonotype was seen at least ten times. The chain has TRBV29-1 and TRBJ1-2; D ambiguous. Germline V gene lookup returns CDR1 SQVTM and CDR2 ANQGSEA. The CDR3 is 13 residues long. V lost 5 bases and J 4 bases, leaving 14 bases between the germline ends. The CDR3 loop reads CSVMTLRSYGYTF. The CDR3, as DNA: TGCAGCGTTATGACCCTTAGGAGCTATGGCTACACCTTC.

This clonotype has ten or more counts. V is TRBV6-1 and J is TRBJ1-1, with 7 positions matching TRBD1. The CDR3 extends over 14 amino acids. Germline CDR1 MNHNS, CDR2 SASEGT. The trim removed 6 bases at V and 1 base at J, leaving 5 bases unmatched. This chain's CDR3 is CASRNRGENTEAFF. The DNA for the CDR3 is TGTGCCAGCAGGAACAGGGGAGAGAACACTGAAGCTTTCTTT.

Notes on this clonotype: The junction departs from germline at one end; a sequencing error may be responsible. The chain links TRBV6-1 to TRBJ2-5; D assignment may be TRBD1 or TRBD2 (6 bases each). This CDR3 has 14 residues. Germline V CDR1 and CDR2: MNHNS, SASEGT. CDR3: CAISVQGGKETQYF. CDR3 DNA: TGTGCCATCAGTGTACAAGGGGGGAAAGAGACCCAGTACTTC.

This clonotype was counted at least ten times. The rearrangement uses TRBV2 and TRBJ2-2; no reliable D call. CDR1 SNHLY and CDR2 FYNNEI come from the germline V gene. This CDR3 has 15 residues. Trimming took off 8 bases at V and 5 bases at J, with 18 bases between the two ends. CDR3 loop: CASHLDAKGTGELFF. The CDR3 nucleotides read TGTGCCAGCCACCTGGACGCGAAAGGGACCGGGGAGCTGTTTTTT.

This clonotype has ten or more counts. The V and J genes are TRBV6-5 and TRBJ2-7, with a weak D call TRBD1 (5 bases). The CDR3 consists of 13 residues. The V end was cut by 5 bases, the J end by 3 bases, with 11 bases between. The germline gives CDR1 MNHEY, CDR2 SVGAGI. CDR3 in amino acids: CASSIQEHYEQYF. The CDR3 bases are TGTGCCAGCAGTATACAGGAGCACTACGAGCAGTACTTC.

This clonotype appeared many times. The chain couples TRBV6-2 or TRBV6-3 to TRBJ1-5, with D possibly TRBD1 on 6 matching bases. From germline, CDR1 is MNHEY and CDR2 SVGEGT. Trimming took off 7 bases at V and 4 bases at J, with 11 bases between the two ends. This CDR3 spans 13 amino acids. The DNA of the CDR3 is TGTGCCAGCACCGACAGGAAAAATCAGCCCCAGCATTTT. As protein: CASTDRKNQPQHF.

The CDR3 spells CASKRIGAGMNTEAFF. The CDR3 DNA is TGTGCCAGCAAAAGGATAGGGGCAGGGATGAACACTGAAGCTTTCTTT. The gene calls are TRBV6-1 and TRBJ1-1; a weak D match, TRBD1 (5 bases). Germline V gene lookup returns CDR1 MNHNS and CDR2 SASEGT. V was clipped by 7 bases and J by 0 bases, with 18 bases between them. The CDR3 has 16 residues.

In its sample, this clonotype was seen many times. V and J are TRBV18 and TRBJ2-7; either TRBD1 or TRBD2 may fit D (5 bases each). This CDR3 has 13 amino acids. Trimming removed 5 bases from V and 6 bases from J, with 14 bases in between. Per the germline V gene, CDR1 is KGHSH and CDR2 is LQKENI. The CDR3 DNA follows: TGTGCCAGCTCATTGGGGGAATTAGGCGAGCAGTACTTC. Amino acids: CASSLGELGEQYF.

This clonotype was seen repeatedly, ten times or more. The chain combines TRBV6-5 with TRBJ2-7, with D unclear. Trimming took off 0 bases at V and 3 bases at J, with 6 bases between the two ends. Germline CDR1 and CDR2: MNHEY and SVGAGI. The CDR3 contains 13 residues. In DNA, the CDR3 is TGTGCCAGCAGTTACTCGCCTGACTACGAGCAGTACTTC. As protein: CASSYSPDYEQYF.